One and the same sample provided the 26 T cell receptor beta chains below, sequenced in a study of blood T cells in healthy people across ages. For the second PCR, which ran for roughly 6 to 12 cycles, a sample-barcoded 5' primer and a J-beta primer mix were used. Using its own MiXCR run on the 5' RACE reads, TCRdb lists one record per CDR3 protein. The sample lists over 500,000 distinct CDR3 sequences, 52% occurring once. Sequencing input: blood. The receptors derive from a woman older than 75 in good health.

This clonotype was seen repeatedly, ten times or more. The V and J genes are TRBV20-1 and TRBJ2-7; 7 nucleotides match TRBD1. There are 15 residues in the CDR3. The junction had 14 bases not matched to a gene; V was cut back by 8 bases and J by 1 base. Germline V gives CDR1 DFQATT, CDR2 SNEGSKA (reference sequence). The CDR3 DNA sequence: TGCAGTTCCACACCGCCGGGACAGAAATCCTACGAGCAGTACTTC. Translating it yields CSSTPPGQKSYEQYF.

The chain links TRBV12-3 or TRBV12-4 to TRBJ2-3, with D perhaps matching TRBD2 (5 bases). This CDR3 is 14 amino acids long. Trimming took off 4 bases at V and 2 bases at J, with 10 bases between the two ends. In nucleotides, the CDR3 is TGTGCCAGCAGTTACCGACTAATCACAGATACGCAGTATTTT. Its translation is CASSYRLITDTQYF.

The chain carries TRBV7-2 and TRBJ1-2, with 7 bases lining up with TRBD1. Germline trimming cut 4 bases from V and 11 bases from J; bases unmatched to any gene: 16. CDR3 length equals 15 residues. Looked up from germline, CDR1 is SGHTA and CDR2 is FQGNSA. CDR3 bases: TGTGCCAGCAGCTCCAACTCCGGGACAGCCTTTTTGTACACCTTC. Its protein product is CASSSNSGTAFLYTF. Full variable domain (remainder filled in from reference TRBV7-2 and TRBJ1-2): GAGVSQSPSNKVTEKGKDVELRCDPISGHTALYWYRQSLGQGLEFLIYFQGNSAPDKSGLPSDRFSAERTGGSVSTLTIQRTQQEDSAVYLCASSSNSGTAFLYTFGSGTRLTVV.

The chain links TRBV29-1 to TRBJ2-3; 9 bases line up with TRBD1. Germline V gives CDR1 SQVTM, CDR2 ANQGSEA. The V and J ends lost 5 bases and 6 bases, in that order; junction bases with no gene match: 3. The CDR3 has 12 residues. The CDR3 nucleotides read TGCAGCGTTAAACAGGGGGCGGATACGCAGTATTTT. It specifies CSVKQGADTQYF.

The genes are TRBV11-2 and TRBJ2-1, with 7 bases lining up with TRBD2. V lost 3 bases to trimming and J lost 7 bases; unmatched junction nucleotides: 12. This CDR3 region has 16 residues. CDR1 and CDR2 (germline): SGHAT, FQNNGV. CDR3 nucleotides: TGTGCCAGCAGCTTGGGATTAGTGGGAGGGTGGAATGAGCAGTTCTTC. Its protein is CASSLGLVGGWNEQFF. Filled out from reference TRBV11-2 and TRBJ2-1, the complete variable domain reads EAGVAQSPRYKIIEKRQSVAFWCNPISGHATLYWYQQILGQGPKLLIQFQNNGVVDDSQLPKDRFSAERLKGVDSTLKIQPAKLEDSAVYLCASSLGLVGGWNEQFFGPGTRLTVL.

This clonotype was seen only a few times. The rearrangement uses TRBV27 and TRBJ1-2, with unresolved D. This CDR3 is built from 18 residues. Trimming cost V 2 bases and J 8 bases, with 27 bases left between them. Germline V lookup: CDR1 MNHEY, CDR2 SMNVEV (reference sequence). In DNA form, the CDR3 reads TGTGCCAGCAGTTTAGTTCCCCGCGGTGCCGGGTCGGTTGCAGGCTACACCTTC. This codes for CASSLVPRGAGSVAGYTF.

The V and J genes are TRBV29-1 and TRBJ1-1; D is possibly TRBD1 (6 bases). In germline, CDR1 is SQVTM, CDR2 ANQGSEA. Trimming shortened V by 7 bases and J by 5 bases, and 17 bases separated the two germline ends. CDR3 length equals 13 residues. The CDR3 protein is CSAPQGRGTEAFF. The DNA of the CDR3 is TGCAGCGCCCCACAGGGAAGGGGAACTGAAGCTTTCTTT.

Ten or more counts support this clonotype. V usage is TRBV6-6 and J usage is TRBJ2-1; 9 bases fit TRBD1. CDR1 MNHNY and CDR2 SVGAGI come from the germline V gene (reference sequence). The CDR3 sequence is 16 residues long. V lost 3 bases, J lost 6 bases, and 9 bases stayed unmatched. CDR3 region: CASSYSGTGMGNEQFF. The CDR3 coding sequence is TGTGCCAGCAGTTATTCCGGGACAGGGATGGGCAATGAGCAGTTCTTC.

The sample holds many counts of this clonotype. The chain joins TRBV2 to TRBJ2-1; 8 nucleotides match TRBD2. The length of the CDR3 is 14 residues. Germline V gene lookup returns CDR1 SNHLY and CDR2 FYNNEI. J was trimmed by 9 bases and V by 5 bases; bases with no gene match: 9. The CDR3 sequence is CASSSGTRMSEQFF. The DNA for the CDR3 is TGTGCCAGCAGTTCCGGGACTAGGATGAGTGAGCAGTTCTTC.

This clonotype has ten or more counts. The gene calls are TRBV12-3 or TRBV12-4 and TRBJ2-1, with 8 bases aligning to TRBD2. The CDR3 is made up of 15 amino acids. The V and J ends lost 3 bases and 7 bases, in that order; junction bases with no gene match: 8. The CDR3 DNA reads TGTGCCAGCAGTTTCCCTCGGGGGGGCCGGAATGAGCAGTTCTTC. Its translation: CASSFPRGGRNEQFF.

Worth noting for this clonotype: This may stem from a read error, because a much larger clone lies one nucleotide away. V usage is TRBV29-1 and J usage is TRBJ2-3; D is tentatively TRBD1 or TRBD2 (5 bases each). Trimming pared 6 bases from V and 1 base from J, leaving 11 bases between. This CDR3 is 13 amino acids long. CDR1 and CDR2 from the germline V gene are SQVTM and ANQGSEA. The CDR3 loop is CSVVRDRTDTQYF. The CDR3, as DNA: TGCAGCGTCGTCCGGGACCGCACAGATACGCAGTATTTT.

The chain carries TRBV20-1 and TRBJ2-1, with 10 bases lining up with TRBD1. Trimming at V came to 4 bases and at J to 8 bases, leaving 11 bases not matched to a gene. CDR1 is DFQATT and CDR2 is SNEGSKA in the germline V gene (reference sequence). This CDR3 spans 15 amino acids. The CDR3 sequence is CSATPDRGRTDEQFF. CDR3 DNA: TGCAGTGCTACGCCAGACAGGGGGCGAACGGATGAGCAGTTCTTC.

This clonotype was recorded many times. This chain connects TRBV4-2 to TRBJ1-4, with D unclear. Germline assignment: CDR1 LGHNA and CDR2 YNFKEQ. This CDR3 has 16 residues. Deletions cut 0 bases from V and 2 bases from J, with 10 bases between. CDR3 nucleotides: TGTGCCAGCAGCCAAGAAATTGGGGTGACTAATGAAAAACTGTTTTTT. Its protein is CASSQEIGVTNEKLFF.

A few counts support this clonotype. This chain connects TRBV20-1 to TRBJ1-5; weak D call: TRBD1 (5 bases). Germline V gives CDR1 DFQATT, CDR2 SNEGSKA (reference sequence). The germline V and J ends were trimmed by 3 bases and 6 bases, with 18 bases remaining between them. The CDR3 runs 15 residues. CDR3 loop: CSASSQGVLGQPQHF. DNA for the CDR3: TGCAGTGCTAGTAGCCAGGGTGTTCTAGGTCAGCCCCAGCATTTT.

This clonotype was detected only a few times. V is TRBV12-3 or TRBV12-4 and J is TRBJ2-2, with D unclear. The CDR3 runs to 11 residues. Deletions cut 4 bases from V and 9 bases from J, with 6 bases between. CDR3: CASSWSRELFF. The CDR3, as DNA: TGTGCCAGCAGTTGGTCCCGGGAGCTGTTTTTT.

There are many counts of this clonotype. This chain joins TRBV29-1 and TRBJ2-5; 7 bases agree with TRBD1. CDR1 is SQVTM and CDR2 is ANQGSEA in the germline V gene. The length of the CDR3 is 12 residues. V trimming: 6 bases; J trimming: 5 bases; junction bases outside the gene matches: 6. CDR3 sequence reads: CSVVQQGETQYF. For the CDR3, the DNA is TGCAGCGTAGTCCAACAGGGGGAGACCCAGTACTTC.

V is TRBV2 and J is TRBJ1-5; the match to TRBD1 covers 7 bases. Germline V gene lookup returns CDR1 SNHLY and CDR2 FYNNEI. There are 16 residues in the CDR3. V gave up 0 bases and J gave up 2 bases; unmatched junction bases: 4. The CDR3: CASSEAGGYGNQPQHF. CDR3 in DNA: TGTGCCAGCAGTGAAGCAGGGGGCTACGGCAATCAGCCCCAGCATTTT.

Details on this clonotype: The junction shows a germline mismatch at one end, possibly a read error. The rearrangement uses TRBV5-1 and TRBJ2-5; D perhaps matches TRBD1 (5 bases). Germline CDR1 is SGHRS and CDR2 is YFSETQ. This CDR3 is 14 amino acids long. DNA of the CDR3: TGCGCCAGCAGCTTAAGGGGAACATACAATGAGCAGGACTTC. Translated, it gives CASSLRGTYNEQDF.

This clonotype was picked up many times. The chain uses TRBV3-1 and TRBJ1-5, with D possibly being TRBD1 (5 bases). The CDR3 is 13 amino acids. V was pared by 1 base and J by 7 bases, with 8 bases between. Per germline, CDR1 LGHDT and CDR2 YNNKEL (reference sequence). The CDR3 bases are TGTGCCAGCAGCCAAGTCGGGGGGCAGCCCCAGCATTTT. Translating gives CASSQVGGQPQHF. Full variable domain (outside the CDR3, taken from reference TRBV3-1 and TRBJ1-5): DTAVSQTPKYLVTQMGNDKSIKCEQNLGHDTMYWYKQDSKKFLKIMFSYNNKELIINETVPNRFSPKSPDKAHLNLHINSLELGDSAVYFCASSQVGGQPQHFGDGTRLSIL.

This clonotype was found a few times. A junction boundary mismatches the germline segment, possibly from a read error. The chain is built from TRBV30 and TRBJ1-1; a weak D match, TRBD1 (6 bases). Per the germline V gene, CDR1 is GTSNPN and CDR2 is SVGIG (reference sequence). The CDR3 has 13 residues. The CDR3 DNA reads TGTGCCTGGAGTGTTCAGGGGAACACTGTAGCTTTCTTT. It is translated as CAWSVQGNTVAFF.

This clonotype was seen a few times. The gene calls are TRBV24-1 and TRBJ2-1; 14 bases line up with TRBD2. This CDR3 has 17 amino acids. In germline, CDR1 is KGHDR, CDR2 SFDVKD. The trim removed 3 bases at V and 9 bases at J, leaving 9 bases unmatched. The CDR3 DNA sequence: TGTGCCACCAGTGATCCTGGGACTAGCGGGAGTTCTCGTGAGCAGTTCTTC. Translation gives CATSDPGTSGSSREQFF.

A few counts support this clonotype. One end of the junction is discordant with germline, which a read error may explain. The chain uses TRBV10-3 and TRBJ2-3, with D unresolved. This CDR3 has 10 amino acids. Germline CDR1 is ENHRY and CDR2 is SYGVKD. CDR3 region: CAIGTDTQYF. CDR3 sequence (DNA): TGTGCCATCGGCACGGATACGCAGTATTTT.

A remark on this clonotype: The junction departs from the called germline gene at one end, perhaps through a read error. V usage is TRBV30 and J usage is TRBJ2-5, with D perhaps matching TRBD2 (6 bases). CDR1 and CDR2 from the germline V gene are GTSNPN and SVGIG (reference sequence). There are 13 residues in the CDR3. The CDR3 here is CAGSPQLRETHYF. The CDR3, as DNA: TGTGCCGGGAGTCCTCAACTACGGGAGACCCACTACTTC.

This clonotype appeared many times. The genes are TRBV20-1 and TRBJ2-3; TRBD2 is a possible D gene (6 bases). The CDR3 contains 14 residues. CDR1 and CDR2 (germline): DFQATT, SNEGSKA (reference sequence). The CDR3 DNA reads TGCCCCCCCAGGAGGGTGGTAAGCACAGATACGCAGTATTTT. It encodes CPPRRVVSTDTQYF.

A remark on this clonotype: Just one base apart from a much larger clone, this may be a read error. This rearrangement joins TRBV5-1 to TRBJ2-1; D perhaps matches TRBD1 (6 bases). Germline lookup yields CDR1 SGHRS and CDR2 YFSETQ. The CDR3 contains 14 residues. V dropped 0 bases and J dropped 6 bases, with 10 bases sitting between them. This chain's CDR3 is CASSLDRVGNEQFF. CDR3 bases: TGCGCCAGCAGCTTGGACAGGGTGGGCAATGAGCAGTTCTTC.

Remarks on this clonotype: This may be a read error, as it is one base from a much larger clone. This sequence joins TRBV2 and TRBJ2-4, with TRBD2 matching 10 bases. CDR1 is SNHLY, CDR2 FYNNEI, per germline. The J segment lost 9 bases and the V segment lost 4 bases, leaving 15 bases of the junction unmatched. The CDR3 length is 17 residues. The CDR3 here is CASSAEASGSYGGIQYF. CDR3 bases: TGTGCCAGCAGTGCTGAGGCTAGCGGGAGCTATGGAGGCATTCAGTACTTC.